The clone carrying this T cell receptor beta chain was detected ten times or more. No antigen is known for it. V lost 4 bases, J lost 8 bases, and 9 bases stayed unmatched. The CDR3 runs to 14 residues. The germline V gene has CDR1 KGHSH and CDR2 LQKENI. The TCR beta CDR3 regions underwent amplification using RNA transcripts as the source. HTBI primers drove first-round RT-PCR of the TCR CDR3. TCRdb called the multiplex PCR reads again in MiXCR, with one record for every CDR3 protein. This sample carries under 350,000 distinct CDR3 sequences, approximately 26% of them seen once, and the ten largest clones take roughly 24%. This specimen comes from a study of T cells in Graves' hyperthyroidism and ophthalmopathy. Whole-study results and caveats: In blood, most of the thyroid clonotypes expanded above 0.001 were also present.

Input material: blood. This sequence joins TRBV18 and TRBJ1-2; TRBD1 matches at 8 bases. This receptor was identified in a man aged 35 to 55 with Graves' hyperthyroidism that later progressed to Graves' ophthalmopathy. The CDR3 bases are TGTGCCAGCTCACACGAGGACAGGGTTTGGGGCTACACCTTC. Translating it yields CASSHEDRVWGYTF.